These T cell receptor beta chains were read from a single sample in a study of PD-1 blockade in classical Hodgkin lymphoma. TCRdb keeps only in-frame clones here, not all; method: immunoSEQ multiplex PCR. Of over 60,000 clones listed, around 90% are singletons. Sequencing used peripheral blood mononuclear cells (PBMCs), obtained before the fourth cycle of nivolumab. Every receptor here comes from a human donor with classical Hodgkin lymphoma. Each CDR3 is given with its conserved first and last residue. Fields, in order: V gene, J gene, clone size, D gene, CDR3 protein, CDR3 DNA. The D gene is left open where the match is weak. Part of the rows lack a size; the others show once, few, many or a class for expanded clones.

TRBV12-5,TRBJ2-1,NA,NA,CASGFSRYNEQFF,TGTGCTAGTGGTTTTTCACGATACAATGAGCAGTTCTTC
TRBV27,TRBJ1-1,once,TRBD1,CASSWTGGTEAFF,TGTGCCAGCAGTTGGACAGGGGGCACTGAAGCTTTCTTT
TRBV5-1,TRBJ2-2,NA,TRBD1,CASSPGQENTGELFF,TGCGCCAGCAGCCCAGGACAGGAGAACACCGGGGAGCTGTTTTTT
TRBV2,TRBJ2-3,NA,TRBD2,CASEAGARTDTQYF,TGTGCCAGCGAAGCGGGGGCCCGCACAGATACGCAGTATTTT
TRBV25-1,TRBJ2-3,NA,TRBD2,CASSELAGGGDTQYF,TGTGCCAGCAGTGAGCTAGCGGGGGGCGGAGATACGCAGTATTTT
TRBV5-8,TRBJ2-3,NA,TRBD1,CASSLEGADTQYF,TGTGCCAGCAGCTTGGAGGGGGCGGATACGCAGTATTTT
TRBV2,TRBJ1-2,once,NA,CASSGPRGNYGYTF,TGTGCCAGCAGTGGACCCAGGGGAAACTATGGCTACACCTTC
TRBV30,TRBJ2-7,NA,NA,CAWGLTYEQYF,TGTGCCTGGGGACTAACCTACGAGCAGTACTTC
TRBV7-9,TRBJ2-3,NA,NA,CASSLAGPSTDTQYF,TGTGCCAGCAGCTTAGCGGGACCTAGCACAGATACGCAGTATTTT
TRBV27,TRBJ2-1,NA,TRBD2,CASSYGTRAYNEQFF,TGTGCCAGCAGTTACGGGACTAGGGCCTACAATGAGCAGTTCTTC
TRBV11-2,TRBJ1-1,NA,TRBD1,CASSFTTGGGAEAFF,TGTGCCAGCAGCTTCACGACAGGGGGTGGAGCCGAAGCTTTCTTT
TRBV6-6,TRBJ2-7,NA,TRBD2,CASSRLAEIYEQYF,TGTGCCAGCAGTAGACTAGCGGAGATCTACGAGCAGTACTTC